A selection of T cell receptor beta chains follows, all from one sample in a study of blood T cell repertoires in COVID-19. The method was immunoSEQ multiplex PCR; TCRdb's version includes in-frame clones alone and lacks a portion of them. The sample includes hundreds of thousands of clones, 70% to 90% of them seen just once. The sequenced material came from PBMCs or T cells enriched from blood (not recorded which). Receptors were obtained from a man aged 25-40 years who had recovered from COVID-19. Each CDR3 is given with its conserved first and last residue.

length: 15
V: TRBV19
CDR3: CASSIDDRRPYGYTF

length: 14
V: TRBV18
CDR3: CASSKTSGLYEQYF

length: 13
V: TRBV10-3
CDR3: CAIRDRGDQPQHF

length: 15
V: TRBV10-1
CDR3: CASSSARGSYNEQFF

length: 13
V: TRBV19
CDR3: CASSIDSSQPQHF

length: 12
V: TRBV2
CDR3: CASSDSGERAFF

length: 14
V: TRBV19
CDR3: CASSSKQGVETQYF

length: 20
V: TRBV19
CDR3: CASSASRQIPYSSYNSPLHF

length: 17
V: TRBV27
CDR3: CASRDVQGNPSNQPQHF

length: 13
V: TRBV11-2
CDR3: CASSHGITDTQYF

length: 17
V: TRBV4-1
CDR3: CASSQYGKSRGPGELFF

length: 14
V: TRBV5-1
CDR3: CASSLGGTGYGYTF

length: 14
V: TRBV6-5
CDR3: CASTPAGLNQPQHF

length: 14
V: TRBV2
CDR3: CASSDVGALDEQYF

length: 14
V: TRBV18
CDR3: CASSPPDRLYGYTF

length: 11
V: TRBV3-1/TRBV3-2
CDR3: CASSQDIGYTF

length: 16
V: TRBV11-2
CDR3: CASSSEFAGLVGELFF

length: 16
V: TRBV7-9
CDR3: CASSSLTLLLTGELFF

length: 14
V: TRBV7-2
CDR3: CASSSDRGQETQYF

length: 15
V: TRBV24-1
CDR3: CATSDRGDGQETQYF

length: 14
V: TRBV19
CDR3: CASSISRGFDEQYF

length: 16
V: TRBV7-2
CDR3: CASSPRDRQNTGELFF

length: 16
V: TRBV11-3
CDR3: CASSLGAREGQETQYF

length: 13
V: TRBV29-1
CDR3: CSVVQPLNTEAFF

length: 13
V: TRBV2
CDR3: CASSLIGFSEAFF